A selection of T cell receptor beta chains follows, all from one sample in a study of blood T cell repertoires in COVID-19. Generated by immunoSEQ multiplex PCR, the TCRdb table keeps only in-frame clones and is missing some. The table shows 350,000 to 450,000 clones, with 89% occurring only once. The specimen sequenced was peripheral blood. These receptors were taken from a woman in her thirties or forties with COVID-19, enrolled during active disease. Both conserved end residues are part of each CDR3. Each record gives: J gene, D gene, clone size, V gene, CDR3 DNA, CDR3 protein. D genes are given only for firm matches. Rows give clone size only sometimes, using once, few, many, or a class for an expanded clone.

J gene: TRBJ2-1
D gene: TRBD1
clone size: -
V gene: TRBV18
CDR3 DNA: TGTGCCAGCTCACCTAGGACAGGGGGCCTGGGTGAGCAGTTCTTC
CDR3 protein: CASSPRTGGLGEQFF

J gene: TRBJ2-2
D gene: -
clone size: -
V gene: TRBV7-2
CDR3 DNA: TGTGCCAGCAGCCCCCCCAATCAGGCGGGGGAGCTGTTTTTT
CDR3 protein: CASSPPNQAGELFF

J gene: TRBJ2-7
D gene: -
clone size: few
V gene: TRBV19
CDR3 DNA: TGTGCCAGTAGTATGAGCAGGGATTCCTACGAGCAGTACTTC
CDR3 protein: CASSMSRDSYEQYF

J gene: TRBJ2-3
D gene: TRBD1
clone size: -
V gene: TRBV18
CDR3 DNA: TGTGCCAGCTCACCGACAGGGGGCTCCCTGGCCACAGATACGCAGTATTTT
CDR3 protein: CASSPTGGSLATDTQYF

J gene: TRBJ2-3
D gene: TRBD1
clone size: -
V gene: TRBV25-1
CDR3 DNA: TGTGCCAGCAGTGAATTTACAGGGGCGAGAGGGGCAGATACGCAGTATTTT
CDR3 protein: CASSEFTGARGADTQYF

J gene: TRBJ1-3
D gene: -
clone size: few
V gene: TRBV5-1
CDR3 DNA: TGCGCCAGCAGCTTGGCCGGGTATGGAAACACCATATATTTT
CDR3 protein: CASSLAGYGNTIYF

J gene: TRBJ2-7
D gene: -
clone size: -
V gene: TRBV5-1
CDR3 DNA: TGCGCCAGCAGCTACTCCCTGTCCTACGAGCAGTACTTC
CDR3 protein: CASSYSLSYEQYF

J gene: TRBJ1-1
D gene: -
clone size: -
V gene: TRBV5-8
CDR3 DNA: TGTGCCAGCAGCTTGGTTCCTGAGGACAGCCGTAGTCTGCTAGAAGCTTTCTTT
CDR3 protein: CASSLVPEDSRSLLEAFF

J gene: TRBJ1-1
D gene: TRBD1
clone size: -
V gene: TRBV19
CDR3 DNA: TGTGCCAGTAGTATCTGGCCAGGGGGCCCCAACACTGAAGCTTTCTTT
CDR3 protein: CASSIWPGGPNTEAFF

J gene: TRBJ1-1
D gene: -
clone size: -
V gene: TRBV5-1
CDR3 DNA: TGCGCCAGCAGCTTGGAGTCAGGCCTCACTGAAGCTTTCTTT
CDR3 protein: CASSLESGLTEAFF

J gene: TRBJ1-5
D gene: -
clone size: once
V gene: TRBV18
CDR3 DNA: TGTGCCAGCTCACCTGGCAGGGGCAATCAGCCCCAGCATTTT
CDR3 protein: CASSPGRGNQPQHF

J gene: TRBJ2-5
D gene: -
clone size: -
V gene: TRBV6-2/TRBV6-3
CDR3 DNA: TGTGCCAGCAGTAACCACAGGGATCTCCCAACGACCCAGTACTTC
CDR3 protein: CASSNHRDLPTTQYF

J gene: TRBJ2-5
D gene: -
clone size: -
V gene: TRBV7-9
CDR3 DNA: TGTGCCAGCAGCCCAACGGACAGCCAAGAGACCCAGTACTTC
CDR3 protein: CASSPTDSQETQYF

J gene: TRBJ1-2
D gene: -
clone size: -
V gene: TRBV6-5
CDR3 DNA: TGTGCCAGCAGTTACAGGGGGTCAGGCTATGGCTACACCTTC
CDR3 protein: CASSYRGSGYGYTF

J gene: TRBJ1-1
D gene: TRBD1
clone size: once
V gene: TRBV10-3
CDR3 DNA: TGTGCCATCAGTGAGTCGGGGGTTACAGGGGTCGTAAACACTGAAGCTTTCTTT
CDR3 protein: CAISESGVTGVVNTEAFF

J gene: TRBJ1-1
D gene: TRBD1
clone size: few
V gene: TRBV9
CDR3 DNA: TGTGCCAGCGTAGGGGGCGCGGGCACTGAAGCTTTCTTT
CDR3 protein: CASVGGAGTEAFF

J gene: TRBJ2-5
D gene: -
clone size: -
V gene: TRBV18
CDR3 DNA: TGTGCCAGCTCACCACTTGGCCCAGGGGACATCCAAGAGACCCAGTACTTC
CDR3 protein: CASSPLGPGDIQETQYF

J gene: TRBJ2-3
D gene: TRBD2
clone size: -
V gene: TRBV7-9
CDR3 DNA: TGTGCCAGCAGTCCCAACGGACTAGCTGATGCGGATACGCAGTATTTT
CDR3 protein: CASSPNGLADADTQYF

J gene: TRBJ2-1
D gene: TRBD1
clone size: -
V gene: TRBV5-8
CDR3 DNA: TGTGCCAGCAGCTTCGGCAGGGGGCAGAATGAGCAGTTCTTC
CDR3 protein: CASSFGRGQNEQFF

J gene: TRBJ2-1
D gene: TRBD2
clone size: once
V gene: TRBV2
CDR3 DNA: TGTGCCAGCAGCGCCATAGGCGGGGGGGCAGGTGAGCAGTTCTTC
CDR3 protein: CASSAIGGGAGEQFF

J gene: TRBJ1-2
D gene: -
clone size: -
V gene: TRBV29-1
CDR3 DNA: TGCAGCGTTGAAGGATCGCGTGGCTACACCTTC
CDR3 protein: CSVEGSRGYTF

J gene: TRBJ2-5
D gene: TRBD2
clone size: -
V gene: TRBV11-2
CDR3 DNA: TGTGCCAGCAGCTTTTGGGGGTTTAGCGGGATGGAGACCCAGTACTTC
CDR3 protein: CASSFWGFSGMETQYF

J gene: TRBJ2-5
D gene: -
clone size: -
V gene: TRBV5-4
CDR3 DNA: TGTGCCAGCAGCTTGGATATGACTAAAGAGACCCAGTACTTC
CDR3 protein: CASSLDMTKETQYF

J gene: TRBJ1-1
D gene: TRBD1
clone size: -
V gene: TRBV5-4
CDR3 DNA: TGTGCCAGCAGCTTGGTTAGGACAGGGGCCACTGAAGCTTTCTTT
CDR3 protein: CASSLVRTGATEAFF

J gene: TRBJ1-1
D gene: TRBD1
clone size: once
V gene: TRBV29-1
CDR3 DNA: TGCAGCGTGACGACAGGGTTGAACACTGAAGCTTTCTTT
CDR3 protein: CSVTTGLNTEAFF

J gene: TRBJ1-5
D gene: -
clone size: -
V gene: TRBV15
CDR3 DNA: TGTGCCACCAGCAGAGACCCTAGAAATCAGCCCCAGCATTTT
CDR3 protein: CATSRDPRNQPQHF

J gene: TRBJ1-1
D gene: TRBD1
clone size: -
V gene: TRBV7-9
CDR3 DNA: TGTGCCAGCAGCTTCGACAGGGGGCGCGGAAGGACTGAAGCTTTCTTT
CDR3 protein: CASSFDRGRGRTEAFF

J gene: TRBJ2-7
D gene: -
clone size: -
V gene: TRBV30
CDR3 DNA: TGTGCCTGGGGACGAACGGGGCAGTACTTC
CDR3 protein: CAWGRTGQYF

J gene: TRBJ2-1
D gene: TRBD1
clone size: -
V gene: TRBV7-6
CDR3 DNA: TGTGCCAGCAGCTTAGCTATAAAGACAGGGAATAATGAGCAGTTCTTC
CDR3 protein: CASSLAIKTGNNEQFF

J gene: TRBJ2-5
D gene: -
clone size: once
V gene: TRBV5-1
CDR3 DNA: TGCGCCAGCAGCTTGCCGGAAGAGACCCAGTACTTC
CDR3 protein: CASSLPEETQYF

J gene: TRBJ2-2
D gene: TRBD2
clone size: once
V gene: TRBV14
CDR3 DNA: TGTGCCAGCAGCCAAGACAGACCGGGGGGGCCAAGCACCGGGGAGCTGTTTTTT
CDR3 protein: CASSQDRPGGPSTGELFF

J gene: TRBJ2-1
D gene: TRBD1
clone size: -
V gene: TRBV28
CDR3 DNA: TGTGCCAGCAGATCTCCGGACAGGGGGCTAGGTGAGCAGTTCTTC
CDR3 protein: CASRSPDRGLGEQFF

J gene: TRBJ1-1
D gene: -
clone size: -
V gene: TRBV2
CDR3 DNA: TGTGCCAGCAGTATGGGAGGGAACACTGAAGCTTTCTTT
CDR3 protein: CASSMGGNTEAFF

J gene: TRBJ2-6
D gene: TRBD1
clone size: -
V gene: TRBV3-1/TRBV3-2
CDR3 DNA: TGTGCCAGCAGCCTCCGGGACAGGGGTTTGGTTGGGGCCAACGTCCTGACTTTC
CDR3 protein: CASSLRDRGLVGANVLTF

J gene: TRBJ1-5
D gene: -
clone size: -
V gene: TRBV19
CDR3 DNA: TGTGCCAGTAGTATAGATGGGGCGGTAGGTCAGCCCCAGCATTTT
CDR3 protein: CASSIDGAVGQPQHF

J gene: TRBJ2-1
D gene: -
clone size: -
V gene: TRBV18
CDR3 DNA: TGTGCCAGCTCACCACCCTCCTCCTACAATGAGCAGTTCTTC
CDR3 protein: CASSPPSSYNEQFF

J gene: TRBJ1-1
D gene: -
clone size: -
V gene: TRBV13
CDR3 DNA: TGTGCCAGCAGCCCCGGGGAGGGGATGAACACTGAAGCTTTCTTT
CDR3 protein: CASSPGEGMNTEAFF

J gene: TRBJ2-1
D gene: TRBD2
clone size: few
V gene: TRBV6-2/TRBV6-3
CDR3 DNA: TGTGCCAGCAGTCTAGCGGGAGATGAGCAGTTCTTC
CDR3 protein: CASSLAGDEQFF

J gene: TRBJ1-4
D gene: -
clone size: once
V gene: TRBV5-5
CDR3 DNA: TGTGCCAGCAGCCCACCTACAGGTTCGAGTAATGAAAAACTGTTTTTT
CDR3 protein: CASSPPTGSSNEKLFF

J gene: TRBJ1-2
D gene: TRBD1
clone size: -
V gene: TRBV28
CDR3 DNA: TGTGCCAGCAGTGTACCCCAGACAGGGGGCGTCTACACCTTC
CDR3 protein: CASSVPQTGGVYTF

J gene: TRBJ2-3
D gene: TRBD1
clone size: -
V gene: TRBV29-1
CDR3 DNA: TGCAGCGTTCCGACTCCAGGCGAACAGGGGAACACAGATACGCAGTATTTT
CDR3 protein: CSVPTPGEQGNTDTQYF

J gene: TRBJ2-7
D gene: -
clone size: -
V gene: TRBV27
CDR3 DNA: TGTGCCAGCAGCAATGGCAGGGTAACATCTTACGAGCAGTACTTC
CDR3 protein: CASSNGRVTSYEQYF

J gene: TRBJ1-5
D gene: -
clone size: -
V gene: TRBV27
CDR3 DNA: TGTGCCAGCAGTTTAAGCGGGGGTCATCAGCCCCAGCATTTT
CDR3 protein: CASSLSGGHQPQHF

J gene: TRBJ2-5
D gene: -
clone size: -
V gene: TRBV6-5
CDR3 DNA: TGTGCCAGCAGTTACACGGGAGAAATAGAGACCCAGTACTTC
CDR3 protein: CASSYTGEIETQYF

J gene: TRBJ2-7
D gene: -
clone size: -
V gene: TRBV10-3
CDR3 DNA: TGTGCCATCAGTGGGACAGCTTCCGGTCGGGTAGAGCAGTACTTC
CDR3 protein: CAISGTASGRVEQYF

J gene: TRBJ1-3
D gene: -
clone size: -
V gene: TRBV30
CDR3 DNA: TGTGCCTGGAGTGTAAGGTGGGAGAGCTCTGGAAACACCATATATTTT
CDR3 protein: CAWSVRWESSGNTIYF

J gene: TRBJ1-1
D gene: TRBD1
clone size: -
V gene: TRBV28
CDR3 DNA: TGTGCCAGCAGTCTACAGGGGGAAGCTTTCTTT
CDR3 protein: CASSLQGEAFF

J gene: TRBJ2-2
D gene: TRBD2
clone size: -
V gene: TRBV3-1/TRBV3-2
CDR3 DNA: TGTGCCAGCAGCCAAGCCAGACTAGCCCTTACCGCGAACACCGGGGAGCTGTTTTTT
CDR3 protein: CASSQARLALTANTGELFF

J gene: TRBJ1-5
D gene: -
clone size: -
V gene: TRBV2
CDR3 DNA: TGTGCCAGCAGCAGGGACTCGAATAGCAATCAGCCCCAGCATTTT
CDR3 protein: CASSRDSNSNQPQHF

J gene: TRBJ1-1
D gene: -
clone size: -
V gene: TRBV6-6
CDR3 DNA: TGTGCCAGCACTACCGGCGGTGAAGCTTTCTTT
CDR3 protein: CASTTGGEAFF

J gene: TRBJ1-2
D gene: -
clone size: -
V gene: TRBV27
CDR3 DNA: TGTGCCAGCAGTTTATCCGGGACTCCTAGCCGGACTAACTATGGCTACACCTTC
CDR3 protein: CASSLSGTPSRTNYGYTF

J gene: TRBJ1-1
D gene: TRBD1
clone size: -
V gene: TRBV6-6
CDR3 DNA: TGTGCCAGCAGATTACTCGACAGGGGGGGAAACACTGAAGCTTTCTTT
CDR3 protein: CASRLLDRGGNTEAFF

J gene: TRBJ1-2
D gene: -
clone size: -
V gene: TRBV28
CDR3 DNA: TGTGCCAGCAGTTTAGGCCCAAACTATGGCTACACCTTC
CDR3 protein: CASSLGPNYGYTF

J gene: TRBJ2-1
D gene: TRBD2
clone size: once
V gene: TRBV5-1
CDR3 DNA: TGCGCCAGCAGCTTGGTAGGACTAGCAGTCTACAATGAGCAGTTCTTC
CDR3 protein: CASSLVGLAVYNEQFF

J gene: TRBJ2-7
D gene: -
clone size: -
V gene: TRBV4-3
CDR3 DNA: TGCGCCAGCAGCCAACTCGAAGGGGTCGAGCAGTACTTC
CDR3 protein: CASSQLEGVEQYF

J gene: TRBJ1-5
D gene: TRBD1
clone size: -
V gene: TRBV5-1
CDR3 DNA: TGCGCCAGCAGCCAGGGGACAGGGGATGGACAGCCCCAGCATTTT
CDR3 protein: CASSQGTGDGQPQHF

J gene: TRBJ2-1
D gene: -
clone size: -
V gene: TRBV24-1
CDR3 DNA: TGTGCCACCAGTCAGGCGGGAACGTGGGGCAATGAGCAGTTCTTC
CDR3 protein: CATSQAGTWGNEQFF

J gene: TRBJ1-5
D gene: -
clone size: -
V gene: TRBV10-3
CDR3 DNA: TGTGCCATCGGGGGACAAATCAATCAGCCCCAGCATTTT
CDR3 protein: CAIGGQINQPQHF